This T cell receptor (beta chain) was captured by sequencing in a study of T cell changes during pregnancy in multiple sclerosis. J was trimmed by 6 bases and V by 4 bases; bases with no gene match: 10. Germline V gene sequence: CDR1 MNHEY, CDR2 SMNVEV (reference sequence). The CDR3 is 16 amino acids. Profiling relied on immunoSEQ multiplex PCR, and the TCRdb table lists in-frame clones only, not all of them. Among 85,000 to 90,000 clones listed, approximately 95% were seen once. The clonotype comes from a female donor in good health, enrolled as a control in a pregnancy study. The chain uses TRBV27 and TRBJ2-1, with 9 positions matching TRBD1. Sequenced here: peripheral blood, sampled after pregnancy. The CDR3, as DNA: TGTGCCAGCAGTTCGGGACCGGGACAGGGACTCAATGAGCAGTTCTTC. It yields the protein CASSSGPGQGLNEQFF.